The 25 T cell receptor beta chains in this list originate from one sample, sequenced in a study of blood T cell repertoires in COVID-19. The assay was immunoSEQ multiplex PCR, and TCRdb's table has in-frame clones only and misses some. The data contain some 100,000 clones, around 81% of them seen just once; the ten biggest clones take up about an eighth. What was sequenced was peripheral blood. These receptor sequences come from a man aged 45-60 years with active or convalescent COVID-19.

This clone was detected once. The V gene is TRBV25-1, the J gene TRBJ1-1, with a possible D match to TRBD1 (5 bases). The germline V gene has CDR1 MGHDK and CDR2 SYGVNS. The CDR3 loop spans 18 amino acids. Trimming pared 0 bases from V and 5 bases from J, leaving 22 bases between. The CDR3: CASSEYRLQAVGNTEAFF. CDR3 nucleotide sequence: TGTGCCAGCAGTGAATATAGGTTACAGGCCGTGGGAAATACTGAAGCTTTCTTT.

This chain links TRBV18 with TRBJ1-1; perhaps TRBD1 as D (5 bases). Trimming removed 6 bases at V and 1 base at J, with 15 bases between. The CDR3 is made up of 15 amino acids. CDR1 is KGHSH and CDR2 is LQKENI in the germline V gene. The CDR3 DNA is TGTGCCAGCTCCCGAAAGACAGATCAGAACACTGAAGCTTTCTTT. It yields the protein CASSRKTDQNTEAFF.

The V and J genes are TRBV18 and TRBJ2-2; TRBD1 agrees at 7 bases. CDR3 length: 15 amino acids. V was pared by 3 bases and J by 2 bases, with 3 bases of the junction left unmatched. The germline CDR1 and CDR2 sequences are KGHSH and LQKENI. For the CDR3, the DNA is TGTGCCAGCTCACCGCGACAGGGCAACACCGGGGAGCTGTTTTTT. Amino acids: CASSPRQGNTGELFF.

V usage is TRBV6-1 and J usage is TRBJ1-2; 10 bases are a match to TRBD1. Germline V gene sequence: CDR1 MNHNS, CDR2 SASEGT. The CDR3 has 14 residues. V was clipped by 1 base and J by 8 bases; unmatched bases: 4. CDR3 sequence reads: CASSEGQGAYGYTF. The DNA for the CDR3 is TGTGCCAGCAGTGAAGGACAGGGGGCGTACGGCTACACCTTC.

This clone was picked up one time. V usage is TRBV7-8 and J usage is TRBJ2-3, with 11 nucleotides matching TRBD2. Trimming at V came to 7 bases and at J to 3 bases, leaving 3 bases not matched to a gene. The CDR3 is made up of 14 amino acids. In germline, CDR1 is SGHVS, CDR2 FQNEAQ. The CDR3 here is CASTSGRNTDTQYF. CDR3 sequence (DNA): TGTGCCAGCACTAGCGGGAGGAATACAGATACGCAGTATTTT.

This clone was counted a single time. This chain connects TRBV5-1 to TRBJ2-7; the D gene is possibly TRBD1 (6 bases). This CDR3 has 15 amino acids. Trimming removed 2 bases at V and 0 bases at J, with 12 bases between. CDR1 is SGHRS and CDR2 is YFSETQ in the germline V gene. The CDR3 spells CASSLGQIFSYEQYF. For the CDR3, the DNA is TGCGCCAGCAGCTTAGGACAGATATTCTCCTACGAGCAGTACTTC. Full variable domain (outside the CDR3, taken from reference TRBV5-1 and TRBJ2-7): KAGVTQTPRYLIKTRGQQVTLSCSPISGHRSVSWYQQTPGQGLQFLFEYFSETQRNKGNFPGRFSGRQFSNSRSEMNVSTLELGDSALYLCASSLGQIFSYEQYFGPGTRLTVT.

The chain couples TRBV11-2 to TRBJ2-1; 15 bases fit TRBD2. J gave up 9 bases and V 4 bases, and 13 bases lay outside the gene matches. Looked up from germline, CDR1 is SGHAT and CDR2 is FQNNGV. The CDR3 has 18 amino acids. The CDR3 bases are TGTGCCAGCAGCTCGTGGGGACTAGCGGGAGGCGAGGTAGGTGAGCAGTTCTTC. Protein product: CASSSWGLAGGEVGEQFF.

The chain has TRBV28 and TRBJ1-6; TRBD1 might be the D (6 bases). Trimming shortened V by 3 bases and J by 1 base, and 13 bases separated the two germline ends. Germline CDR1 reads MDHEN; CDR2 reads SYDVKM. The CDR3 has 17 residues. The CDR3 region is CASSFRWGRSYNSPLHF. CDR3 sequence (DNA): TGTGCCAGCAGTTTTAGGTGGGGGCGGTCCTATAATTCACCCCTCCACTTT. The whole variable domain, filled in from reference TRBV28 and TRBJ1-6, reads DVKVTQSSRYLVKRTGEKVFLECVQDMDHENMFWYRQDPGLGLRLIYFSYDVKMKEKGDIPEGYSVSREKKERFSLILESASTNQTSMYLCASSFRWGRSYNSPLHFGNGTRLTVT.

This clone appeared a single time. The chain links TRBV30 to TRBJ1-2, with TRBD1 matching over 9 bases. CDR1 is GTSNPN, CDR2 SVGIG, per germline (reference sequence). This CDR3 comprises 14 residues. With V trimmed by 5 bases and J by 6 bases, 10 bases remained unmatched. CDR3 coding DNA: TGTGCCTGGGGTAGACCCTGGACAGGGGATGGCTACACCTTC. Protein sequence: CAWGRPWTGDGYTF.

This chain connects TRBV9 to TRBJ1-1; tentative D call: TRBD1 (5 bases). The V gene's germline CDR1 is SGDLS and CDR2 YYNGEE. This CDR3 contains 17 residues. With 0 bases removed from V and 2 bases from J, the gap between germline ends came to 17 bases. The CDR3, as DNA: TGTGCCAGCAGCGTAGGTGGCGGGAGGGGCACTAACACTGAAGCTTTCTTT. This translates into CASSVGGGRGTNTEAFF.

A word on this clone: Relative to the germline gene, one junction end is altered; a read error may explain this. The chain couples TRBV7-7 to TRBJ2-1; tentatively, D is TRBD2 (6 bases). This CDR3 spans 15 amino acids. Germline V CDR1 and CDR2: SSHAT, FNYEAQ (reference sequence). CDR3 coding DNA: TGTGCTAGCAGCTTAGGTAGCGGTACCTACAATGAGCAGTTCTTC. It yields the protein CASSLGSGTYNEQFF.

The J gene is TRBJ2-3, the V gene TRBV5-1; a possible D gene is TRBD2 (6 bases). Germline V gives CDR1 SGHRS, CDR2 YFSETQ. Trimming cost V 4 bases and J 0 bases, with 12 bases left between them. The CDR3 length is 15 residues. The CDR3, as DNA: TGCGCCAGCAGCCCGGACGGGGGAAGCACAGATACGCAGTATTTT. It encodes CASSPDGGSTDTQYF.

This chain links TRBV7-9 with TRBJ2-5, with 11 bases matching TRBD2. This CDR3 is built from 16 residues. Trimming took 3 bases from V and 0 from J; bases not matched to a gene: 3. Germline loops: CDR1 SEHNR, CDR2 FQNEAQ (reference sequence). The CDR3 here is CASSLTSGKYQETQYF. CDR3 nucleotide sequence: TGTGCCAGCAGCTTGACTAGCGGGAAGTACCAAGAGACCCAGTACTTC. The complete variable domain, with remaining parts taken from reference TRBV7-9 and TRBJ2-5, reads DTGVSQNPRHKITKRGQNVTFRCDPISEHNRLYWYRQTLGQGPEFLTYFQNEAQLEKSRLLSDRFSAERPKGSFSTLEIQRTEQGDSAMYLCASSLTSGKYQETQYFGPGTRLLVL.

The rearrangement links TRBV19 to TRBJ2-7; tentatively, D is TRBD1 (7 bases). The CDR3 is 17 amino acids. V was pared by 0 bases and J by 2 bases, with 17 bases between. Germline values: CDR1 LNHDA, CDR2 SQIVND (reference sequence). The CDR3 spells CASSIEGEGASAYEQYF. DNA for the CDR3: TGTGCCAGTAGTATAGAGGGTGAGGGGGCTAGCGCCTACGAGCAGTACTTC.

Only one count was recorded for this clone. This chain joins TRBV11-2 and TRBJ2-5; 14 bases map to TRBD2. The V gene end was trimmed by 5 bases and the J gene end by 5 bases; junction bases not matched to a gene: 4. The CDR3 runs 15 residues. Germline V gene sequence: CDR1 SGHAT, CDR2 FQNNGV. CDR3 in amino acids: CASSGTSGSMETQYF. CDR3 in DNA: TGTGCCAGCAGCGGGACTAGCGGGAGTATGGAGACCCAGTACTTC.

The rearrangement uses TRBV18 and TRBJ1-1, with D unresolved. CDR1 KGHSH and CDR2 LQKENI come from the germline V gene. The V gene lost 3 bases and the J gene lost 6 bases, with 17 bases spanning the gap. The CDR3 is made up of 15 amino acids. CDR3 in amino acids: CASSPSAGKAAEAFF. As DNA, the CDR3 is TGTGCCAGCTCACCCTCAGCGGGAAAGGCGGCTGAAGCTTTCTTT. The whole variable domain, remainder taken from reference TRBV18 and TRBJ1-1, is NAGVMQNPRHLVRRRGQEARLRCSPMKGHSHVYWYRQLPEEGLKFMVYLQKENIIDESGMPKERFSAEFPKEGPSILRIQQVVRGDSAAYFCASSPSAGKAAEAFFGQGTRLTVV.

Comments on this clone: One end of the junction is discordant with germline, which a read error may explain. The CDR3 loop reads CASSSDRRSPLHF. The CDR3 DNA reads as TGTGCTAGCAGCTCAGACAGGCGTTCACCCCTCCACTTT. The genes are TRBV7-7 and TRBJ1-6, with a weak D call TRBD1 (6 bases). This CDR3 contains 13 residues. Germline V lookup: CDR1 SSHAT, CDR2 FNYEAQ (reference sequence).

The chain joins TRBV28 to TRBJ1-1; D might be TRBD1 (6 bases). V dropped 7 bases and J dropped 2 bases, with 17 bases sitting between them. The CDR3 totals 15 residues. Germline assignment: CDR1 MDHEN and CDR2 SYDVKM. CDR3 residues: CASTPHRTANTEAFF. CDR3 DNA sequence: TGTGCCAGCACCCCCCACCGGACAGCCAACACTGAAGCTTTCTTT.

This clone was counted ten times or more. The chain uses TRBV11-2 and TRBJ2-1; tentatively, D is TRBD1 (6 bases). V lost 5 bases and J lost 5, with 28 bases in between. The length of the CDR3 is 19 residues. The V gene's germline CDR1 is SGHAT and CDR2 FQNNGV. CDR3 protein: CASSPGVGYGGLRDNEQFF. CDR3 bases: TGTGCCAGCAGCCCAGGAGTGGGCTATGGGGGCCTGAGAGACAATGAGCAGTTCTTC.

The gene calls are TRBV7-6 and TRBJ2-1; 12 bases align to TRBD2. V lost 0 bases, J lost 8 bases, and 8 bases stayed unmatched. Looked up from germline, CDR1 is SGHVS and CDR2 is FNYEAQ. The CDR3 runs 17 residues. The CDR3 DNA follows: TGTGCCAGCAGCTTAGCGTTACTTGGGACTAGCGGGTATGAGCAGTTCTTC. Translated, it gives CASSLALLGTSGYEQFF.

This chain connects TRBV28 to TRBJ2-1; 8 nucleotides match TRBD1. The CDR3 is 14 amino acids. The germline V gene encodes CDR1 MDHEN and CDR2 SYDVKM. V trimming: 8 bases; J trimming: 7 bases; junction bases outside the gene matches: 10. The CDR3 sequence is CASHTGTGPNEQFF. The CDR3 DNA reads as TGTGCCAGCCATACCGGGACAGGCCCTAATGAGCAGTTCTTC.

The V gene is TRBV12-3 or TRBV12-4, the J gene TRBJ2-5; possibly TRBD2 for D (6 bases). V gave up 5 bases and J gave up 9 bases, with 13 bases separating them. This CDR3 region has 12 residues. The CDR3, as DNA: TGTGCCAGCAGTGTTTTAGCGGAGGCCCAGTACTTC. Translating it yields CASSVLAEAQYF.

The rearrangement uses TRBV5-5 and TRBJ2-1, with 10 positions matching TRBD1. V was clipped by 5 bases and J by 2 bases; unmatched bases: 4. In germline, CDR1 is SGHKS, CDR2 YYEKEE (reference sequence). The CDR3 spans 15 residues. The CDR3 region is CASSLGQGAYNEQFF. The DNA for the CDR3 is TGTGCCAGCAGTTTAGGACAGGGGGCCTACAATGAGCAGTTCTTC.

This rearrangement joins TRBV18 to TRBJ1-1; TRBD1 might be the D (5 bases). The V end was cut by 8 bases, the J end by 11 bases, with 21 bases between. The CDR3 contains 13 residues. Germline lookup yields CDR1 KGHSH and CDR2 LQKENI. The CDR3 here is CASRRGEDRQAFF. The CDR3 nucleotides read TGTGCCAGCCGGAGGGGAGAGGACCGACAGGCTTTCTTT.

This chain links TRBV6-6 with TRBJ2-3; D uncertain. V lost 6 bases, J lost 6 bases, and 10 bases lay in between. The CDR3 totals 12 residues. CDR1 and CDR2 (germline): MNHNY, SVGAGI (reference sequence). The CDR3 coding sequence is TGTGCCAGCAGCCCCTCGGGTGATACGCAGTATTTT. Its protein is CASSPSGDTQYF.